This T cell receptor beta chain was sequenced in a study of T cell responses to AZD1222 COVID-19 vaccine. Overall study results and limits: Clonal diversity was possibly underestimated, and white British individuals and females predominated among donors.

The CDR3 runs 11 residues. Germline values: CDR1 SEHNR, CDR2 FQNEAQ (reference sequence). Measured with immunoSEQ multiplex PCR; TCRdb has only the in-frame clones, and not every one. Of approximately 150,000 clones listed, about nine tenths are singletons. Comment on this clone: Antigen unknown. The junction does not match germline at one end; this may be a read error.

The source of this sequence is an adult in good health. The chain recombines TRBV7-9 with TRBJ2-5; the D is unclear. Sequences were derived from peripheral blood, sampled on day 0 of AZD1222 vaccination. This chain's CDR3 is CASSLGVLEDF. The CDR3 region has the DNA TGTGCCAGCAGCTTAGGAGTTCTGGAAGACTTC.